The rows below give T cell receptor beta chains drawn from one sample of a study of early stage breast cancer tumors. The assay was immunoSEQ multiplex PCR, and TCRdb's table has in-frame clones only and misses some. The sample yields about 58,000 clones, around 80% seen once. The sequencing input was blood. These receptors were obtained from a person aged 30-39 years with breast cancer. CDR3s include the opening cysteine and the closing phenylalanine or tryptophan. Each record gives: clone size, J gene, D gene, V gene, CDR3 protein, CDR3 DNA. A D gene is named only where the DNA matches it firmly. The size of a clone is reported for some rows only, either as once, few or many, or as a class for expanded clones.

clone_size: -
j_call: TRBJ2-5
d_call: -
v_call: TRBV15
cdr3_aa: CATRRTGQQETQYF
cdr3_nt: TGTGCCACCAGGAGGACGGGCCAACAAGAGACCCAGTACTTC

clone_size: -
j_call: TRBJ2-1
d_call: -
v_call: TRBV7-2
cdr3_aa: CASSTVRGIYNEQFF
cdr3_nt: TGTGCCAGCAGCACCGTTCGCGGGATATACAATGAGCAGTTCTTC

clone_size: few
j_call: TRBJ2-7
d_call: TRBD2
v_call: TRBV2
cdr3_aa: CASRGLAGLYEQYF
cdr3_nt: TGTGCCAGCAGGGGACTAGCGGGGCTCTACGAGCAGTACTTC

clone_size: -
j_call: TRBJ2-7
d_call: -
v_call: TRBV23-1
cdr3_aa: CASSQCLGRTGYEQYF
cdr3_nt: TGCGCCAGCAGTCAATGTCTGGGGCGCACAGGGTACGAGCAGTACTTC

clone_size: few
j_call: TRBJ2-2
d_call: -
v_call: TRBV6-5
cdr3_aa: CASRSVTTPGELFF
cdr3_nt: TGTGCCAGCAGGAGCGTTACCACACCCGGGGAGCTGTTTTTT

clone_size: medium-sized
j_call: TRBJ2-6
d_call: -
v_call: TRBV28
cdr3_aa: CASINGSQPISGANVLTF
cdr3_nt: TGTGCCAGCATTAATGGGAGTCAACCCATCTCTGGGGCCAACGTCCTGACTTTC

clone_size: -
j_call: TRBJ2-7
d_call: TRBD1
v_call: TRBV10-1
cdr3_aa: CATYGQGAYEQYF
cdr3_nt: TGCGCCACCTATGGACAGGGGGCCTACGAGCAGTACTTC

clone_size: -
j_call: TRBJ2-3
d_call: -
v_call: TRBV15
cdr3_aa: CATRQRTSTDTQYF
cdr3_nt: TGTGCCACCAGACAGCGGACTAGCACAGATACGCAGTATTTT

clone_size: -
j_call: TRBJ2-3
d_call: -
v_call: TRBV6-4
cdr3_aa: CASSARVTDTQYF
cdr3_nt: TGTGCCAGCAGCGCCAGGGTCACAGATACGCAGTATTTT

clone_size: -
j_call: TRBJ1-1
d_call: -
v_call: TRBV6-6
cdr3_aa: CASSYGSGELNTEAFF
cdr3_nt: TGTGCCAGCAGTTACGGGTCAGGAGAACTGAACACTGAAGCTTTCTTT

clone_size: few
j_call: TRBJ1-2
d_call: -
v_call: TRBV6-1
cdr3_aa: CASTTFEGYTF
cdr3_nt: TGTGCCAGCACCACATTCGAGGGCTACACCTTC

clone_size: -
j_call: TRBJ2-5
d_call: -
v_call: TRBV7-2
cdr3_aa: CASSLDKRKGTETQYF
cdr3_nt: TGTGCCAGCAGCTTAGACAAACGGAAGGGCACAGAGACCCAGTACTTC

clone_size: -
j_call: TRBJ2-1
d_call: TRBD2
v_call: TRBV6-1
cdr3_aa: CASSVGLADYNEQFF
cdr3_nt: TGTGCCAGCAGTGTGGGGCTAGCGGACTACAATGAGCAGTTCTTC

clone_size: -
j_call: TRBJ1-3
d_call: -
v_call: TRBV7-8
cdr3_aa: CASSLGGLQGRLSGNTIYF
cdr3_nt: TGTGCCAGCAGCTTAGGGGGCTTACAGGGAAGGCTCTCTGGAAACACCATATATTTT

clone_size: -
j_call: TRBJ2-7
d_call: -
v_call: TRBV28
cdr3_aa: CASSQPSFDSYEQYF
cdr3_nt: TGTGCCAGCAGTCAACCTAGCTTTGACTCCTACGAGCAGTACTTC

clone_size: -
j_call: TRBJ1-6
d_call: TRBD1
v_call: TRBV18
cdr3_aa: CASSPTGTDYNSPLHF
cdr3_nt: TGTGCCAGCTCACCCACCGGGACAGACTATAATTCACCCCTCCACTTT

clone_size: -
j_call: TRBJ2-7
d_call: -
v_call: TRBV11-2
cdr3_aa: CASSPQVEQYF
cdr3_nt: TGTGCCAGCAGCCCCCAAGTTGAGCAGTACTTC

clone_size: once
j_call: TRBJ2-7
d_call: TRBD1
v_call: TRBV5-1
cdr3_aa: CASRLRWDRVYEQYF
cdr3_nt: TGCGCCAGCAGGTTGAGATGGGACAGAGTCTACGAGCAGTACTTC

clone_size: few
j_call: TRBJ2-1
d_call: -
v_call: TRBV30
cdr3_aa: CAWNLQSYNEQFF
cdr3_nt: TGTGCCTGGAACCTGCAGTCCTACAATGAGCAGTTCTTC

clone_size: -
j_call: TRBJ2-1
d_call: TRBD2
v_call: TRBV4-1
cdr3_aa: CASSFGLAGVPSSYNEQFF
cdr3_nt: TGCGCCAGCAGCTTCGGACTAGCGGGAGTCCCGAGCTCCTACAATGAGCAGTTCTTC

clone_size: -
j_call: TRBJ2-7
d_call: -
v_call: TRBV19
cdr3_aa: CASSIVPRGYEQYF
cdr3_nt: TGTGCCAGTAGTATAGTCCCCAGGGGCTACGAGCAGTACTTC

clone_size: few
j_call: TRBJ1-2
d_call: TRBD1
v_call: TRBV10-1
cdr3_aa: CASMGQGNYGYTF
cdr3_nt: TGCGCCAGCATGGGACAGGGGAACTATGGCTACACCTTC

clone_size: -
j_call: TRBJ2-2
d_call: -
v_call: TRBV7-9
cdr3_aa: CASSTPTGRWNTGELFF
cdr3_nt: TGTGCCAGCAGCACCCCGACCGGCCGATGGAACACCGGGGAGCTGTTTTTT

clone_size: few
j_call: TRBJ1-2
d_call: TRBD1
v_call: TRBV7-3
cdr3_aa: CASSPGTGGVGYGYTF
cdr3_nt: TGTGCCAGCAGCCCCGGGACAGGGGGCGTTGGCTATGGCTACACCTTC

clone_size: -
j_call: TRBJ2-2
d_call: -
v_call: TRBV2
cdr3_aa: CASSGFVGRGTGELFF
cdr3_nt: TGTGCCAGCAGTGGGTTTGTAGGGCGGGGAACCGGGGAGCTGTTTTTT

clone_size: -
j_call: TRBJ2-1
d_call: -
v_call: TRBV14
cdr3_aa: CASTQGGRGNEQFF
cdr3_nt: TGTGCCAGCACGCAGGGGGGGAGGGGGAATGAGCAGTTCTTC

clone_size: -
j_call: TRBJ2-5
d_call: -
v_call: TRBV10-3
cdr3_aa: CATRASVQETQYF
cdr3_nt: TGTGCCACCCGAGCCAGCGTCCAAGAGACCCAGTACTTC

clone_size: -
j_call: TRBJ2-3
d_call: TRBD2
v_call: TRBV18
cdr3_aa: CASSPRGRTSGSGEDTQYF
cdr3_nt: TGTGCCAGCTCACCCCGTGGCAGGACTAGCGGGAGTGGTGAAGATACGCAGTATTTT

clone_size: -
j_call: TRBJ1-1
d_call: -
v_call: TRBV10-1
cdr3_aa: CASSEWSRGETEAFF
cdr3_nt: TGCGCCAGCAGTGAGTGGTCTCGGGGTGAGACTGAAGCTTTCTTT

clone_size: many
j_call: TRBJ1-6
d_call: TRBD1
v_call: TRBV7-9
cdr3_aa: CASRSGTGNSPLHF
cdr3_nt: TGTGCCAGCAGATCCGGGACAGGGAATTCACCCCTCCACTTT

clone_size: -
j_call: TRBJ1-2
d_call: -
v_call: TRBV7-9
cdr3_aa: CASSLDPGRLFNYGYTF
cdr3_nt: TGTGCCAGCAGCTTAGATCCGGGACGTCTATTTAACTATGGCTACACCTTC

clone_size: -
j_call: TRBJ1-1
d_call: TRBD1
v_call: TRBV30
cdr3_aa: CAWSHPTGALTEAFF
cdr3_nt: TGTGCCTGGAGTCACCCTACAGGGGCCTTGACTGAAGCTTTCTTT

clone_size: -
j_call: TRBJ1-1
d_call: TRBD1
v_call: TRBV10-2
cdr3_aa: CASSDIGDSLPEAFF
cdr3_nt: TGCGCCAGCAGTGATATTGGGGACAGCCTACCTGAAGCTTTCTTT

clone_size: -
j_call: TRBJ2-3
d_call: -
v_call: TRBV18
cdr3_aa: CASSPLRGTDTQYF
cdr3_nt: TGTGCCAGCTCACCTCTGCGCGGCACAGATACGCAGTATTTT

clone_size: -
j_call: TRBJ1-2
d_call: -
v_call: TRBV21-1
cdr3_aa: CASSKGKCDREKIFNYGYTF
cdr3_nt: TGTGCCAGCAGCAAGGGGAAGTGCGACCGAGAGAAAATTTTTAACTATGGCTACACCTTC

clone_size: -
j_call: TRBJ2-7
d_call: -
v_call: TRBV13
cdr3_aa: CASTPRDNYEQYF
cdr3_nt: TGTGCCAGCACCCCCCGGGACAACTACGAGCAGTACTTC

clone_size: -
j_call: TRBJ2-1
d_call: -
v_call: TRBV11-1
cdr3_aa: CASSEPPETGRNEQFF
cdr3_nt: TGTGCCAGCAGCGAACCCCCGGAGACAGGGAGGAATGAGCAGTTCTTC

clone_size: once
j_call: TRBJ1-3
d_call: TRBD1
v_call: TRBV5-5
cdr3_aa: CASSGDRSSGNTIYF
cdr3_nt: TGTGCCAGCAGCGGGGACAGGAGCTCTGGAAACACCATATATTTT